The 12 T cell receptor beta chains below were found in one sample sequenced in a study of T cell responses to AZD1222 COVID-19 vaccine. The assay was immunoSEQ multiplex PCR, and TCRdb's table has in-frame clones only and misses some. The data contain tens of thousands of clones, more than 75% of them singletons. The source material was peripheral blood, sampled on day 0 of AZD1222 vaccination. The receptors shown here come from an adult in good health.

V and J are TRBV12-5 and TRBJ1-3; unclear D gene. The CDR3 extends over 12 amino acids. The V gene's germline CDR1 is LGHNT and CDR2 FRNRAP. Here the CDR3 DNA reads TGTGCCACCTCGAACTCTGGAAACACCATATATTTT. This translates into CATSNSGNTIYF.

The chain recombines TRBV19 with TRBJ1-6, with TRBD1 matching 9 bases. The ends lost 3 bases at V and 5 bases at J; junction bases unmatched: 2. CDR1 and CDR2 (germline): LNHDA, SQIVND (reference sequence). The CDR3 consists of 15 residues. CDR3 protein: CASSIGDRDNSPLHF. In DNA, the CDR3 is TGTGCCAGTAGTATTGGGGACAGGGATAATTCACCCCTCCACTTT.

The chain employs TRBV14 and TRBJ1-2; D not resolved. The CDR3 is made up of 12 amino acids. V was pared by 0 bases and J by 9 bases, with 8 bases between. Germline-derived CDR1 and CDR2 are SGHDN and FVKESK. The CDR3 spells CASSQERERYTF. In nucleotides, the CDR3 is TGTGCCAGCAGCCAAGAGCGTGAGCGCTACACCTTC.

This chain joins TRBV13 and TRBJ1-3; D unclear. The CDR3 loop spans 15 amino acids. Germline CDR1 and CDR2: PRHDT and FYEKMQ (reference sequence). Trimming took off 2 bases at V and 3 bases at J, with 11 bases between the two ends. The CDR3 loop is CASSLRGLDGNTIYF. CDR3 nucleotides: TGTGCCAGCAGCTTAAGAGGACTCGATGGAAACACCATATATTTT.

This rearrangement joins TRBV6-1 to TRBJ1-6, with a possible D match to TRBD1 (6 bases). CDR1 MNHNS and CDR2 SASEGT come from the germline V gene. Trimming left V 1 base short and J 14 bases short, with 15 bases between. The CDR3 is 14 amino acids. This CDR3 reads CASSEGRTAFSLHF. In DNA form, the CDR3 reads TGTGCCAGCAGTGAAGGGAGGACAGCTTTCTCCCTCCACTTT.

The V and J genes are TRBV11-3 and TRBJ2-1; D is perhaps TRBD1 (6 bases). In germline, CDR1 is SGHNT, CDR2 YENEEA. The CDR3 is made up of 13 amino acids. Deletions cut 8 bases from V and 6 bases from J, with 14 bases between. The DNA of the CDR3 is TGTGCCAGCCGAGGACAGCTAATCAATGAGCAGTTCTTC. Its translation: CASRGQLINEQFF. Based on the CDR3 plus reference TRBV11-3 and TRBJ2-1, the full variable domain is EAGVVQSPRYKIIEKKQPVAFWCNPISGHNTLYWYLQNLGQGPELLIRYENEEAVDDSQLPKDRFSAERLKGVDSTLKIQPAELGDSAVYLCASRGQLINEQFFGPGTRLTVL.

This clone was seen once. The J gene is TRBJ1-1, the V gene TRBV6-2 or TRBV6-3, with D tentatively TRBD1 (6 bases). Trimming removed 1 base at V and 10 bases at J, with 22 bases between. Germline V lookup: CDR1 MNHEY, CDR2 SVGEGT. This CDR3 is 16 amino acids long. CDR3 sequence: CASSYYSRGRDGAAFF. CDR3 in DNA: TGTGCCAGCAGTTACTACTCCCGGGGGCGCGACGGGGCAGCTTTCTTT.

The V gene is TRBV10-3, the J gene TRBJ1-2; D possibly corresponds to TRBD1 (6 bases). This CDR3 is built from 14 residues. Trimming cost V 4 bases and J 6 bases, with 15 bases left between them. The germline V gene encodes CDR1 ENHRY and CDR2 SYGVKD. CDR3 bases: TGTGCCATCAGTGGGTCGCAACAGGGACATGGCTACACCTTC. This translates into CAISGSQQGHGYTF.

The rearrangement uses TRBV9 and TRBJ2-7; tentatively, D is TRBD1 (6 bases). The V end was cut by 3 bases, the J end by 6 bases, with 10 bases between. Looked up from germline, CDR1 is SGDLS and CDR2 is YYNGEE. This CDR3 contains 12 residues. Here the CDR3 reads CASSDTGSEQYF. The CDR3 nucleotides are TGTGCCAGCAGCGATACAGGGTCCGAGCAGTACTTC.

This chain links TRBV19 with TRBJ1-3; TRBD1 matches 10 bases. Trimming took 8 bases from V and 0 from J; bases not matched to a gene: 4. The germline gives CDR1 LNHDA, CDR2 SQIVND (reference sequence). The CDR3 is 15 amino acids. CDR3 protein: CASGRTGGSGNTIYF. The CDR3 coding sequence is TGTGCCAGTGGGAGGACAGGGGGCTCTGGAAACACCATATATTTT.

This chain joins TRBV27 and TRBJ2-2; D is undetermined. Trimming cost V 5 bases and J 1 base, with 8 bases left between them. Germline V lookup: CDR1 MNHEY, CDR2 SMNVEV (reference sequence). This CDR3 spans 14 amino acids. The CDR3 loop is CASSLGQNTGELFF. The CDR3 DNA is TGTGCCAGCAGTCTTGGCCAGAACACCGGGGAGCTGTTTTTT.

The DNA for the CDR3 is TGTGCCAGTACCTTAGGGCGGGGTCCAGATGGCTACACCTTC. It codes for CASTLGRGPDGYTF. The chain employs TRBV19 and TRBJ1-2; D remains unclear. The CDR3 runs 14 residues. V dropped 7 bases and J dropped 6 bases, with 18 bases sitting between them. Germline V gives CDR1 LNHDA, CDR2 SQIVND (reference sequence).